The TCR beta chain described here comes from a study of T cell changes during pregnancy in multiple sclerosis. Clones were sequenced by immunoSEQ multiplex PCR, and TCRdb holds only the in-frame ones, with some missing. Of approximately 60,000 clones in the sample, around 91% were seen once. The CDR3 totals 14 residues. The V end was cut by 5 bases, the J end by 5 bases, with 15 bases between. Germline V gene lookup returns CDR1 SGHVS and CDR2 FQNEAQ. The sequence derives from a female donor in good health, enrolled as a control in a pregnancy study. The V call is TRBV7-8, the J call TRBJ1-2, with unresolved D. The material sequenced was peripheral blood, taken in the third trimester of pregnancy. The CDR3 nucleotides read TGTGCCAGCAGCCTAATCGCAGGCGAATATGGCTACACCTTC. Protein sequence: CASSLIAGEYGYTF.